The rows below give T cell receptor beta chains drawn from one sample of a study of cytomegalovirus exposure and HLA in healthy donors. TCRdb keeps only in-frame clones here, not all; method: immunoSEQ multiplex PCR. The sample contains some 130,000 clones, 80% of which appear only once. Sequencing was performed on PBMCs. The receptors derive from a man aged 25-45 years in good health. Both conserved end residues are part of each CDR3. A D gene is named only where the DNA matches it firmly. Clone size is given for some rows only: seen once, a few or many times, or a class if the clone is expanded.

size	D	V	J	CDR3	DNA
once	TRBD2	TRBV19	TRBJ2-5	CASSIVGREQYF	TGTGCCAGTAGTATAGTGGGGAGGGAGCAGTACTTC
NA	NA	TRBV28	TRBJ2-2	CASSLPNVAGELFF	TGTGCCAGCAGTTTGCCTAACGTTGCCGGGGAGCTGTTTTTT
once	NA	TRBV4-1	TRBJ2-7	CASSPRVAASYEQYF	TGCGCCAGCAGCCCACGGGTAGCGGCCTCCTACGAGCAGTACTTC
once	TRBD2	TRBV7-2	TRBJ2-3	CASSPSSGAGTDTQYF	TGTGCCAGCAGCCCCTCAAGCGGGGCGGGCACAGATACGCAGTATTTT
NA	TRBD2	TRBV18	TRBJ2-3	CASSPGGSSDTQYF	TGTGCCAGCTCACCGGGGGGGAGTTCCGATACGCAGTATTTT
NA	NA	TRBV19	TRBJ1-1	CASRQPGQMNTEAFF	TGTGCCAGTAGACAACCGGGACAAATGAACACTGAAGCTTTCTTT
NA	TRBD1	TRBV7-2	TRBJ2-1	CASSRRQGASYNEQFF	TGTGCCAGCAGCCGCAGACAGGGGGCCTCCTACAATGAGCAGTTCTTC
NA	TRBD1	TRBV29-1	TRBJ2-7	CSVGGRGPSYEQYF	TGCAGCGTGGGGGGCAGGGGGCCTTCCTACGAGCAGTACTTC
NA	TRBD2	TRBV7-2	TRBJ2-3	CASSLEGLNTQYF	TGTGCCAGCAGCTTAGAGGGACTAAATACGCAGTATTTT
NA	NA	TRBV18	TRBJ1-5	CASSPNQGSNQPQHF	TGTGCCAGCTCACCAAACCAGGGCAGCAATCAGCCCCAGCATTTT
NA	TRBD2	TRBV11-2	TRBJ2-7	CASSLGLAGREQYF	TGTGCCAGCAGCTTAGGTCTAGCGGGGAGAGAGCAGTACTTC
NA	TRBD1	TRBV11-3	TRBJ2-7	CASSRPGQPYEQYF	TGTGCCAGCAGCCGGCCGGGACAGCCTTACGAGCAGTACTTC
NA	TRBD2	TRBV7-3	TRBJ2-1	CASSSRLAGLDEQFF	TGTGCCAGCAGCTCCAGACTAGCGGGATTGGATGAGCAGTTCTTC
NA	NA	TRBV7-9	TRBJ2-7	CSSSLSVSYEQYF	TGTTCCAGCAGCTTATCTGTCTCCTACGAGCAGTACTTC
NA	TRBD2	TRBV27	TRBJ2-1	CASSFYGTSNNEQFF	TGTGCCAGCAGTTTCTATGGGACTAGTAACAATGAGCAGTTCTTC
NA	NA	TRBV7-9	TRBJ2-2	CSSSLRQNTGELFF	TGTTCCAGCAGCTTAAGACAGAACACCGGGGAGCTGTTTTTT
NA	NA	TRBV6-4	TRBJ2-5	CASSGPTGLGRQETQYF	TGTGCCAGCAGTGGCCCCACCGGACTGGGTCGCCAAGAGACCCAGTACTTC
few	TRBD1	TRBV7-9	TRBJ2-7	CASSGQGQGAYEQYF	TGTGCCAGCAGCGGACAGGGGCAGGGAGCCTACGAGCAGTACTTC